The 8 T cell receptor beta chains given below trace back to one sample, sequenced in a study of human T cells and chemical hapten exposure. Unfractionated whole blood yielded the extracted total RNA. It was the library that attached unique molecular identifiers to individual cDNA molecules. TCRdb re-derived calls from the reads in MiXCR, one entry per CDR3 protein. The table includes about 120,000 distinct CDR3 sequences, about 8.9% detected once. The sequencing sample was made of whole blood. These receptors all come from a human donor in good health. Some clones in this sample may be carry-over from other donors' samples.

This clonotype was counted a few times. The V call is TRBV7-2, the J call TRBJ2-7, with D tentatively TRBD1 (5 bases). This CDR3 region has 13 residues. Deletions cut 5 bases from V and 9 bases from J, with 17 bases between. CDR1 and CDR2 (germline): SGHTA, FQGNSA. The CDR3 DNA reads TGTGCCAGCAGCCACGAGCCCAGGGTCTTGCAGTACTTC. Protein: CASSHEPRVLQYF.

The chain joins TRBV29-1 to TRBJ2-7, with D maybe TRBD2 (6 bases). The CDR3 loop spans 16 amino acids. V was trimmed by 2 bases and J by 4 bases, leaving 21 bases between them. The germline gives CDR1 SQVTM, CDR2 ANQGSEA. The chain's CDR3 is CSVEPVQGRRGYEQYF. The CDR3, as DNA: TGCAGCGTTGAACCCGTCCAGGGACGGCGGGGTTACGAGCAGTACTTC.

In this sample, this clonotype turned up many times. The V gene is TRBV4-1, the J gene TRBJ2-3, with TRBD2 identical over 7 bases. V lost 3 bases and J lost 2; bases outside the gene matches: 8. The CDR3 totals 16 residues. Germline V lookup: CDR1 MGHRA, CDR2 YSYEKL. The CDR3 spells CASSQNTAGDTDTQYF. The CDR3 DNA is TGCGCCAGCAGCCAGAATACCGCGGGGGACACAGATACGCAGTATTTT.

This clonotype was seen ten or more times. This chain links TRBV7-7 with TRBJ2-3; 11 bases map to TRBD2. Germline CDR1 is SSHAT and CDR2 is FNYEAQ (reference sequence). V shed 5 bases, J shed 2 bases, and the junction held 3 bases outside the gene matches. CDR3 length: 15 residues. The CDR3 nucleotides are TGTGCCAGCAGCCCGGGACTAGCGGCCACAGATACGCAGTATTTT. This encodes CASSPGLAATDTQYF. Variable domain in full (rest from reference TRBV7-7 and TRBJ2-3): GAGVSQSPRYKVTKRGQDVTLRCDPISSHATLYWYQQALGQGPEFLTYFNYEAQPDKSGLPSDRFSAERPEGSISTLTIQRTEQRDSAMYRCASSPGLAATDTQYFGPGTRLTVL.

This clonotype was counted between two and nine times. The rearrangement uses TRBV20-1 and TRBJ2-7, with 9 nucleotides matching TRBD2. Germline V gives CDR1 DFQATT, CDR2 SNEGSKA (reference sequence). The CDR3 has 15 amino acids. J was trimmed by 2 bases and V by 1 base; bases with no gene match: 6. CDR3 in amino acids: CSARVETSGTYEQYF. Written as DNA, the CDR3 is TGCAGTGCTAGAGTAGAGACTAGCGGAACCTACGAGCAGTACTTC.

This clonotype was detected only a few times. In DNA, the CDR3 is TGTGCCAGCAGCTTTGGGGGGAGCGGCAGGGCCAAAGGTGGCCACAATGAGCAGTTCTTC. Encoded protein: CASSFGGSGRAKGGHNEQFF. This chain joins TRBV7-6 and TRBJ2-1; D might be TRBD2 (6 bases). CDR3 size: 20 residues. The germline V gene has CDR1 SGHVS and CDR2 FNYEAQ. With 3 bases removed from V and 5 bases from J, the gap between germline ends came to 29 bases.

This chain connects TRBV6-2 or TRBV6-3 to TRBJ2-5; 9 nucleotides agree with TRBD1. V shed 6 bases, J shed 5 bases, and the junction held 13 bases outside the gene matches. The CDR3 spans 16 residues. Germline loops: CDR1 MNHEY, CDR2 SVGEGT. CDR3 loop: CASSFPRTGERETQYF. The CDR3 DNA follows: TGTGCCAGCAGCTTTCCCCGGACAGGGGAGAGGGAGACCCAGTACTTC.

This clonotype showed up many times. V gene TRBV6-4 combines with J gene TRBJ2-6; D gene uncertain. The V gene's germline CDR1 is MRHNA and CDR2 SNTAGT. Trimming pared 3 bases from V and 3 bases from J, leaving 3 bases between. The CDR3 runs to 13 residues. CDR3 DNA sequence: TGTGCCAGCAGTGAAGGTGGGGCCAACGTCCTGACTTTC. It translates to CASSEGGANVLTF.